The sequence of this TCR beta chain was determined in a study of shared clonotypes between healthy human individuals. Study-level findings and limits: Sampling covered blood only; tissue repertoires likely differ.

The CDR3 runs to 13 residues. CDR1 is SGHTA and CDR2 is FQGTGA in the germline V gene. V lost 3 bases, J lost 1 base, and 6 bases lay in between. Genomic DNA from unsorted samples was obtained from about 82 million PBMCs (per sample). To note about this clone: Its specificity is unknown. Other DNA sequences from this sample encode an identical CDR3 as well.

Researchers sequenced unsorted PBMC DNA using ten immunoSEQ deep assay plates. In the authors' workflow: In the immunoSEQ data, sequences were junction-only and lacked quality scores, so filtering differed. Data came from immunoSEQ multiplex PCR; TCRdb stores just in-frame clones and leaves some out. That table furnishes V, J and clone size, whereas the DNA furnished D and trimming. The sample lists about 490,000 clones; about three quarters were seen once. This rearrangement joins TRBV7-3 to TRBJ1-1, with a tentative D call TRBD1 (6 bases). This TCR was recovered from a woman between 40 and 55 years old in good health. Some clones in this sample may be carry-over from other donors' samples. The specimen was PBMCs. This chain's CDR3 is CASSLGQNTEAFF. The CDR3 DNA reads as TGTGCCAGCAGCTTGGGACAGAACACTGAAGCTTTCTTT. Filled out from reference TRBV7-3 and TRBJ1-1, the complete variable domain reads GAGVSQTPSNKVTEKGKYVELRCDPISGHTALYWYRQSLGQGPEFLIYFQGTGAADDSGLPNDRFFAVRPEGSVSTLKIQRTERGDSAVYLCASSLGQNTEAFFGQGTRLTVV.